This record looks at one TCR beta chain sequence and its context. The target antigen is unknown. As for time point: new active TB diagnosis, blood taken before or within 7 days of starting treatment. The data originate from a study of T cells in tuberculosis. Study background: T cells were selected with CD1B tetramers loaded with glucose monomycolate. General study findings and limits: Classification accuracy was roughly 87% (AUROC around 0.9) with the GMM-specific repertoire.

The assay was immunoSEQ multiplex PCR, and TCRdb's table has in-frame clones only and misses some. Of about 49,000 clones detected, roughly 96% appear once; the ten largest clones hold 1.4% to 1.5%. V lost 4 bases, J lost 6 bases, and 25 bases stayed unmatched. CDR3 length: 21 amino acids. Germline V gives CDR1 SGHRS, CDR2 YFSETQ. The sequencing used PBMCs, collected at tuberculosis diagnosis. The receptor was derived from an adult with tuberculosis. V and J are TRBV5-1 and TRBJ2-1; 10 positions match TRBD2. CDR3 residues: CASSLKGFRTSGGDRGNEQFF. CDR3 DNA: TGCGCCAGCAGCCTGAAGGGGTTCAGGACTAGCGGAGGGGATAGGGGCAATGAGCAGTTCTTC. Full variable domain (outside the CDR3, taken from reference TRBV5-1 and TRBJ2-1): KAGVTQTPRYLIKTRGQQVTLSCSPISGHRSVSWYQQTPGQGLQFLFEYFSETQRNKGNFPGRFSGRQFSNSRSEMNVSTLELGDSALYLCASSLKGFRTSGGDRGNEQFFGPGTRLTVL.